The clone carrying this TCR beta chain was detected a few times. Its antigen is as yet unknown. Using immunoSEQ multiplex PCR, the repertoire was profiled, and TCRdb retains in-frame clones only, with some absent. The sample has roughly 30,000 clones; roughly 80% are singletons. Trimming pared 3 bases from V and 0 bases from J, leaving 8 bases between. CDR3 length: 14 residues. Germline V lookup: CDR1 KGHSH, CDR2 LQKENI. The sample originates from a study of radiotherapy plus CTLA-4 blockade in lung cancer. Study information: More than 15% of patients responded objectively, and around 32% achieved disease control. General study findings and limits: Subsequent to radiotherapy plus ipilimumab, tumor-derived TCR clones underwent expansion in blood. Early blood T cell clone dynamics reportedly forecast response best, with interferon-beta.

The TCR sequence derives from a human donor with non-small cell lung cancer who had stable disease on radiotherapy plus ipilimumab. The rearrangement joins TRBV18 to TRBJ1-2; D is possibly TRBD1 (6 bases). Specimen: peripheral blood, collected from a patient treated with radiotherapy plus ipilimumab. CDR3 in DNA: TGTGCCAGCTCACCCACAGGGACTAACTATGGCTACACCTTC. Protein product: CASSPTGTNYGYTF. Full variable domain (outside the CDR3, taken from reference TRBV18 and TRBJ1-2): NAGVMQNPRHLVRRRGQEARLRCSPMKGHSHVYWYRQLPEEGLKFMVYLQKENIIDESGMPKERFSAEFPKEGPSILRIQQVVRGDSAAYFCASSPTGTNYGYTFGSGTRLTVV.